This T cell receptor (beta chain) derives from a study of control samples from healthy donors and cancer patients. Using immunoSEQ multiplex PCR, the repertoire was profiled, and TCRdb retains in-frame clones only, with some absent. Of over 200,000 clones listed, almost 85% are singletons. What was sequenced was PBMCs. The sequence was obtained from a woman aged 55-75 years with lung cancer.

CDR3 region: CASSFSGGTDTQYF. The CDR3 DNA sequence: TGTGCCAGCAGCTTTAGCGGGGGCACAGATACGCAGTATTTT. The chain has TRBV7-9 and TRBJ2-3; 8 bases fit TRBD2. Per germline, CDR1 SEHNR and CDR2 FQNEAQ (reference sequence). Losses at the gene ends were 3 bases for V and 1 base for J; bases not matched to a gene: 0. CDR3 length equals 14 residues.